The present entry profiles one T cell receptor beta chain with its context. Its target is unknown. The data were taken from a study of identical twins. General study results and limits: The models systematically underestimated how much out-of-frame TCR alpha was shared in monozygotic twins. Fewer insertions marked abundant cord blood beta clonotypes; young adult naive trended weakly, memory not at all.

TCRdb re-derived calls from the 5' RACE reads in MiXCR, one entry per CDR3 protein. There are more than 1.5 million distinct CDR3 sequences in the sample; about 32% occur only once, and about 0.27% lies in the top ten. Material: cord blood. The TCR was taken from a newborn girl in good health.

DNA for the CDR3: TGCGCCAGCAGTGAGTCGGGGACTAGCGGGGGCAATGAGCAGTTCTTC. Encoded protein: CASSESGTSGGNEQFF. This chain joins TRBV10-1 and TRBJ2-1; 14 nucleotides match TRBD2. CDR3 length equals 16 residues. V was clipped by 0 bases and J by 6 bases; unmatched bases: 1. Germline-derived CDR1 and CDR2 are WNHNN and SYGVQD (reference sequence).